A selection of T cell receptor beta chains follows, all from one sample in a study of CD8 T cells in ankylosing spondylitis. Via MiXCR, TCRdb re-called the 5' RACE reads, giving one row per CDR3 protein. The sample includes 350,000 or so distinct CDR3 sequences, approximately 10% of them seen just once. Sequencing input: blood, either unsorted or a sorted T cell fraction (not recorded which). The origin of the receptors is a female donor with ankylosing spondylitis or in good health (not recorded which). Both conserved end residues are part of each CDR3. A D gene is named only where the DNA matches it firmly. Expanded clones get a size class; other rows say once, few or many, or leave the size out.

CDR3 protein: CASSFVTGLGTEAFF
CDR3 DNA: TGCGCCAGCAGCTTTGTTACAGGGTTGGGCACTGAAGCTTTCTTT
clone size: many
J gene: TRBJ1-1
D gene: .
V gene: TRBV5-1

CDR3 protein: CSAGGGLGSYEQYF
CDR3 DNA: TGCAGTGCCGGTGGTGGGTTGGGGTCCTACGAGCAGTACTTC
clone size: many
J gene: TRBJ2-7
D gene: .
V gene: TRBV20-1

CDR3 protein: CASSYYGASSYNEQFF
CDR3 DNA: TGTGCCAGCAGTTACTACGGGGCCAGCTCCTACAATGAGCAGTTCTTC
clone size: .
J gene: TRBJ2-1
D gene: .
V gene: TRBV6-5

CDR3 protein: CATTMAYGYTF
CDR3 DNA: TGTGCCACTACGATGGCATATGGCTACACCTTC
clone size: few
J gene: TRBJ1-2
D gene: .
V gene: TRBV28

CDR3 protein: CSVGAPPNTGELFF
CDR3 DNA: TGCAGCGTCGGGGCACCTCCGAACACCGGGGAGCTGTTTTTT
clone size: many
J gene: TRBJ2-2
D gene: .
V gene: TRBV29-1

CDR3 protein: CASSQDEETQYF
CDR3 DNA: TGTGCCAGCAGCCAAGACGAGGAGACCCAGTACTTC
clone size: many
J gene: TRBJ2-5
D gene: .
V gene: TRBV4-2

CDR3 protein: CANSFLYQETQYF
CDR3 DNA: TGTGCCAACAGTTTTTTGTACCAAGAGACCCAGTACTTC
clone size: .
J gene: TRBJ2-5
D gene: .
V gene: TRBV28

CDR3 protein: CSATGGGYQETQYF
CDR3 DNA: TGCAGTGCTACTGGGGGGGGGTACCAAGAGACCCAGTACTTC
clone size: many
J gene: TRBJ2-5
D gene: TRBD2
V gene: TRBV20-1

CDR3 protein: CASSLNGSPNTEAFF
CDR3 DNA: TGTGCCAGCAGTTTAAATGGATCCCCGAACACTGAAGCTTTCTTT
clone size: many
J gene: TRBJ1-1
D gene: .
V gene: TRBV12-3/TRBV12-4

CDR3 protein: CASRTSGTTLYEQYF
CDR3 DNA: TGCGCCAGCAGGACTAGCGGGACAACCTTGTACGAGCAGTACTTC
clone size: many
J gene: TRBJ2-7
D gene: TRBD2
V gene: TRBV5-1

CDR3 protein: CASSTRQGAGEKLFF
CDR3 DNA: TGTGCCAGCAGCACACGACAGGGGGCAGGTGAAAAACTGTTTTTT
clone size: many
J gene: TRBJ1-4
D gene: TRBD1
V gene: TRBV9

CDR3 protein: CASSKAPPLVASRKNTGELFF
CDR3 DNA: TGCGCCAGCAGCAAAGCCCCGCCTTTGGTGGCTAGCCGAAAGAACACCGGGGAGCTGTTTTTT
clone size: few
J gene: TRBJ2-2
D gene: .
V gene: TRBV5-1

CDR3 protein: CASSLLGDEQYF
CDR3 DNA: TGTGCCAGCAGCTTACTCGGGGACGAGCAGTACTTC
clone size: few
J gene: TRBJ2-7
D gene: .
V gene: TRBV11-2

CDR3 protein: CASGGVGTEAFF
CDR3 DNA: TGTGCCAGCGGAGGGGTGGGGACTGAAGCTTTCTTT
clone size: many
J gene: TRBJ1-1
D gene: .
V gene: TRBV6-5

CDR3 protein: CASSPSLGNDQFF
CDR3 DNA: TGCGCCAGCAGCCCCTCACTAGGAAATGATCAGTTCTTC
clone size: .
J gene: TRBJ2-1
D gene: .
V gene: TRBV5-1

CDR3 protein: CASSQGTGRNEQFF
CDR3 DNA: TGTGCCAGCAGCCAAGGGACGGGACGCAATGAGCAGTTCTTC
clone size: many
J gene: TRBJ2-1
D gene: .
V gene: TRBV5-4

CDR3 protein: CASSEGSPLHF
CDR3 DNA: TGTGCCAGCAGTGAGGGGTCCCCCCTCCACTTT
clone size: many
J gene: TRBJ1-6
D gene: .
V gene: TRBV7-2

CDR3 protein: CASSQEERISTDTQYF
CDR3 DNA: TGCGCCAGCAGCCAAGAGGAGCGGATTAGCACAGATACGCAGTATTTT
clone size: many
J gene: TRBJ2-3
D gene: .
V gene: TRBV4-1

CDR3 protein: CSAIKRDTQYF
CDR3 DNA: TGCAGTGCTATTAAGCGAGATACGCAGTATTTT
clone size: .
J gene: TRBJ2-3
D gene: .
V gene: TRBV20-1

CDR3 protein: CASSPGTRRTQYF
CDR3 DNA: TGTGCCAGCAGTCCCGGGACTAGGAGGACCCAGTACTTC
clone size: .
J gene: TRBJ2-5
D gene: TRBD2
V gene: TRBV28

CDR3 protein: CSAQRYSNQPQHF
CDR3 DNA: TGCAGTGCCCAGAGATATAGCAATCAGCCCCAGCATTTT
clone size: many
J gene: TRBJ1-5
D gene: .
V gene: TRBV20-1

CDR3 protein: CASSSTGLAKNIQYF
CDR3 DNA: TGTGCCAGCAGTTCCACTGGACTAGCCAAAAACATTCAGTACTTC
clone size: few
J gene: TRBJ2-4
D gene: .
V gene: TRBV27

CDR3 protein: CASTPDIPGGNTIYF
CDR3 DNA: TGTGCTAGCACCCCGGACATCCCGGGAGGAAACACCATATATTTT
clone size: many
J gene: TRBJ1-3
D gene: .
V gene: TRBV7-7

CDR3 protein: CASSYSGEVEETQYF
CDR3 DNA: TGTGCCAGCAGTTACTCCGGGGAGGTCGAAGAGACCCAGTACTTC
clone size: many
J gene: TRBJ2-5
D gene: .
V gene: TRBV6-5

CDR3 protein: CASSHSPQTSGELAKNIQYF
CDR3 DNA: TGTGCCAGCAGTCACAGCCCACAGACTAGCGGGGAACTAGCCAAAAACATTCAGTACTTC
clone size: .
J gene: TRBJ2-4
D gene: TRBD2
V gene: TRBV27

CDR3 protein: CSAPTREKLFF
CDR3 DNA: TGCAGTGCTCCCACGCGTGAAAAACTGTTTTTT
clone size: many
J gene: TRBJ1-4
D gene: .
V gene: TRBV20-1

CDR3 protein: CAITSRAEDYGYTF
CDR3 DNA: TGTGCCATCACGAGCCGGGCGGAGGACTATGGCTACACCTTC
clone size: many
J gene: TRBJ1-2
D gene: .
V gene: TRBV10-3

CDR3 protein: CASSLGDATNEKLFF
CDR3 DNA: TGTGCCAGCAGCTTGGGGGACGCAACTAATGAAAAACTGTTTTTT
clone size: many
J gene: TRBJ1-4
D gene: .
V gene: TRBV7-8

CDR3 protein: CASSLAGARNQPQHF
CDR3 DNA: TGTGCCAGCAGCTTGGCGGGAGCCCGCAATCAGCCCCAGCATTTT
clone size: .
J gene: TRBJ1-5
D gene: .
V gene: TRBV5-5